The 24 T cell receptor beta chains in this list originate from one sample, sequenced in a study of blood T cell repertoires in COVID-19. Clones were read by immunoSEQ multiplex PCR, and TCRdb kept only the in-frame ones, dropping some. The sample lists 200,000 to 250,000 clones, about 90% occurring once. The sequenced sample was PBMCs or T cells enriched from blood (not recorded which). These TCRs come from a man younger than 45 who had recovered from COVID-19.

The chain combines TRBV29-1 with TRBJ1-1, with a tentative D call TRBD1 (5 bases). Germline V lookup: CDR1 SQVTM, CDR2 ANQGSEA. The ends were cut back, 4 bases at V and 6 bases at J, with 15 bases in the middle. The CDR3 length is 13 residues. The CDR3 reads CSVASRGRAEAFF. CDR3 coding DNA: TGCAGCGTTGCCTCCCGGGGGAGGGCTGAAGCTTTCTTT.

The chain combines TRBV20-1 with TRBJ2-2; a possible D gene is TRBD1 (7 bases). The ends were cut back, 3 bases at V and 6 bases at J, with 14 bases in the middle. The CDR3 runs 14 residues. The germline V gene has CDR1 DFQATT and CDR2 SNEGSKA (reference sequence). The CDR3 coding sequence is TGCAGTGCTAGTATTTCAGGGGGGTCCGGGGAGCTGTTTTTT. Amino acids: CSASISGGSGELFF.

The chain couples TRBV3-1 (or the pseudogene TRBV3-2) to TRBJ2-7, with 9 bases aligning to TRBD1. Trimming removed 4 bases from V and 2 bases from J; junction bases left unmatched: 6. The V gene's germline CDR1 is LGHDT and CDR2 YNNKEL (reference sequence). There are 15 residues in the CDR3. The CDR3 nucleotides are TGTGCCAGCAGCCTCGCCGGGACAGGGACCTACGAGCAGTACTTC. Translated: CASSLAGTGTYEQYF.

V usage is TRBV30 and J usage is TRBJ1-6; D gene ambiguous. The CDR3 consists of 12 residues. The germline V gene encodes CDR1 GTSNPN and CDR2 SVGIG (reference sequence). V dropped 3 bases and J dropped 9 bases, with 9 bases sitting between them. CDR3 residues: CAWRRYGSPLHF. The CDR3 DNA reads TGTGCCTGGAGAAGATACGGTTCACCCCTCCACTTT. The variable domain in full, completed from reference TRBV30 and TRBJ1-6, reads SQTIHQWPATLVQPVGSPLSLECTVEGTSNPNLYWYRQAAGRGLQLLFYSVGIGQISSEVPQNLSASRPQDRQFILSSKKLLLSDSGFYLCAWRRYGSPLHFGNGTRLTVT.

The rearrangement links TRBV2 to TRBJ2-6; D is perhaps TRBD2 (5 bases). The CDR3 has 16 residues. V gave up 6 bases and J gave up 0 bases, with 12 bases separating them. CDR1 is SNHLY and CDR2 is FYNNEI in the germline V gene. The CDR3 DNA sequence: TGTGCCAGCAGGATGCCCGGGAACTCTGGGGCCAACGTCCTGACTTTC. Protein: CASRMPGNSGANVLTF.

The rearrangement joins TRBV6-5 to TRBJ1-6; 8 bases agree with TRBD1. Germline V gene data show CDR1 as MNHEY and CDR2 as SVGAGI. The CDR3 has 16 residues. V gave up 2 bases and J gave up 6 bases; unmatched junction bases: 6. The CDR3 DNA reads TGTGCCAGCAGTTACAGACAGGGGTGGAGTAATTCACCCCTCCACTTT. Translated: CASSYRQGWSNSPLHF.

The V gene is TRBV3-1 (or the pseudogene TRBV3-2), the J gene TRBJ1-5, with 8 bases lining up with TRBD1. From germline, CDR1 is LGHDT and CDR2 YNNKEL (reference sequence). V gave up 6 bases and J gave up 2 bases; unmatched junction bases: 9. The CDR3 length is 16 residues. The CDR3 DNA reads TGTGCCAGCAGGCTAGACAGGGGAACAGGCAATCAGCCCCAGCATTTT. Translating it yields CASRLDRGTGNQPQHF.

The J gene is TRBJ2-2, the V gene TRBV28; possible D gene TRBD1, 6 bases. The germline CDR1 and CDR2 sequences are MDHEN and SYDVKM. The CDR3 is made up of 14 amino acids. Deletions cut 4 bases from V and 6 bases from J, with 12 bases between. CDR3 in amino acids: CASSSQGQSGELFF. CDR3 DNA: TGTGCCAGCAGTTCCCAAGGACAGTCCGGGGAGCTGTTTTTT.

J is TRBJ1-4 and V is TRBV2, with D possibly TRBD1 on 6 matching bases. The V and J ends lost 6 bases and 5 bases respectively, with 10 bases between them. The CDR3 extends over 13 amino acids. Germline CDR1 reads SNHLY; CDR2 reads FYNNEI. CDR3 sequence: CASRNRVNEKLFF. CDR3 sequence (DNA): TGTGCCAGCAGGAACAGGGTAAATGAAAAACTGTTTTTT.

The chain employs TRBV2 and TRBJ1-3, with 9 bases that match TRBD1. Germline V gives CDR1 SNHLY, CDR2 FYNNEI. J was trimmed by 0 bases and V by 6 bases; bases with no gene match: 3. This CDR3 contains 15 residues. The CDR3 DNA is TGTGCCAGCAGGGGGACAGGGAGCTCTGGAAACACCATATATTTT. Residues: CASRGTGSSGNTIYF.

The chain carries TRBV4-1 and TRBJ2-7; D is ambiguous. Trimming stripped 2 bases from V and 3 bases from J, with 14 bases between. CDR1 is MGHRA and CDR2 is YSYEKL in the germline V gene. The CDR3 is made up of 15 amino acids. CDR3 residues: CASSQTLVLDYEQYF. The CDR3 DNA is TGCGCCAGCAGCCAAACGTTAGTCCTAGACTACGAGCAGTACTTC.

The rearrangement joins TRBV28 to TRBJ1-2; TRBD1 agrees at 12 bases. V was pared by 4 bases and J by 5 bases, with 5 bases of the junction left unmatched. Germline V gene sequence: CDR1 MDHEN, CDR2 SYDVKM. The CDR3 totals 15 residues. CDR3 protein: CASSSGTGGMYGYTF. CDR3 DNA sequence: TGTGCCAGCAGTTCCGGGACAGGGGGCATGTATGGCTACACCTTC.

The chain is built from TRBV15 and TRBJ2-1; TRBD2 aligns across 12 bases. Germline V CDR1 and CDR2: LNHNV, YYDKDF (reference sequence). Unmatched junction bases numbered 1, after V lost 1 base and J lost 3 bases. The CDR3 consists of 16 residues. The CDR3 DNA is TGTGCCACCAGCAGAGGGACTAGCGGGAACTACAATGAGCAGTTCTTC. Encoded protein: CATSRGTSGNYNEQFF.

This sequence joins TRBV28 and TRBJ2-1, with D uncertain. The CDR3 is 15 residues long. V dropped 5 bases and J dropped 8 bases, with 19 bases sitting between them. The germline V gene encodes CDR1 MDHEN and CDR2 SYDVKM. Written as DNA, the CDR3 is TGTGCCAGCAGTCCAACTTTTTCAATGGCGGATGAGCAGTTCTTC. The encoded protein is CASSPTFSMADEQFF.

V usage is TRBV6-5 and J usage is TRBJ2-4; D is ambiguous. The germline CDR1 and CDR2 sequences are MNHEY and SVGAGI. The CDR3 covers 14 residues. V gave up 4 bases and J gave up 0 bases, with 7 bases separating them. The CDR3 nucleotides are TGTGCCAGCAGTTTCGGTCTAGCCAAAAACATTCAGTACTTC. It encodes CASSFGLAKNIQYF.

This clone has only a few counts. The rearrangement links TRBV5-4 to TRBJ2-2; D perhaps matches TRBD1 (6 bases). V was trimmed by 4 bases and J by 0 bases, leaving 10 bases between them. The CDR3 is 15 amino acids. Germline values: CDR1 SGHNT, CDR2 YYREEE (reference sequence). In DNA form, the CDR3 reads TGTGCCAGCAGCCCGACAGGAGCGAACACCGGGGAGCTGTTTTTT. It is translated as CASSPTGANTGELFF.

The chain combines TRBV3-1 (or the pseudogene TRBV3-2) with TRBJ1-3, with D possibly matching TRBD1 (5 bases). V was pared by 2 bases and J by 6 bases, with 14 bases between. The CDR3 loop spans 15 amino acids. Germline assignment: CDR1 LGHDT and CDR2 YNNKEL (reference sequence). The CDR3 nucleotides are TGTGCCAGCAGCCAAAGGGGACTGGCGGAAAACACCATATATTTT. Translation: CASSQRGLAENTIYF.

This CDR3 is CASSQGASQFF. The DNA of the CDR3 is TGTGCCAGCAGCCAAGGGGCTAGCCAGTTCTTC. V is TRBV14 and J is TRBJ2-1; tentatively, D is TRBD2 (5 bases). The CDR3 is made up of 11 amino acids. The V end lost 1 base, the J end lost 13 bases, and 8 bases lay between the germline ends. Germline V gene lookup returns CDR1 SGHDN and CDR2 FVKESK. The full variable domain, its missing parts supplied by reference TRBV14 and TRBJ2-1, is EAGVTQFPSHSVIEKGQTVTLRCDPISGHDNLYWYRRVMGKEIKFLLHFVKESKQDESGMPNNRFLAERTGGTYSTLKVQPAELEDSGVYFCASSQGASQFFGPGTRLTVL.

The chain combines TRBV7-6 with TRBJ2-7, with 8 bases identical to TRBD2. V was pared by 5 bases and J by 1 base, with 10 bases of the junction left unmatched. CDR3 size: 16 residues. Germline assignment: CDR1 SGHVS and CDR2 FNYEAQ. The CDR3 loop reads CASSSPRSGGSYEQYF. In DNA, the CDR3 is TGTGCCAGCAGCAGCCCCCGGAGCGGGGGTTCCTACGAGCAGTACTTC.

The chain links TRBV6-4 to TRBJ2-7; tentatively, D is TRBD1 (8 bases). This CDR3 is built from 13 residues. Germline V gene sequence: CDR1 MRHNA, CDR2 SNTAGT. V lost 3 bases and J lost 4, with 10 bases in between. The CDR3 here is CASSEQGGYEQYF. CDR3 in DNA: TGTGCCAGCAGTGAACAGGGGGGGTACGAGCAGTACTTC.

This chain connects TRBV7-9 to TRBJ1-5; unclear D gene. V lost 1 base, J lost 2 bases, and 9 bases lay in between. CDR3 length: 15 amino acids. CDR1 is SEHNR, CDR2 FQNEAQ, per germline (reference sequence). The CDR3 DNA follows: TGTGCCAGCAGCTTAGGGACTGTGGGCAATCAGCCCCAGCATTTT. It specifies CASSLGTVGNQPQHF.

The chain combines TRBV30 with TRBJ2-5; 7 nucleotides align to TRBD2. The V gene end was trimmed by 4 bases and the J gene end by 2 bases; junction bases not matched to a gene: 1. The CDR3 totals 12 residues. In germline, CDR1 is GTSNPN, CDR2 SVGIG (reference sequence). CDR3 protein: CAWTSGQETQYF. The CDR3 DNA reads as TGTGCCTGGACTAGCGGACAAGAGACCCAGTACTTC.

The chain recombines TRBV7-3 with TRBJ2-5; 12 nucleotides align to TRBD1. The CDR3 runs to 16 residues. J gave up 5 bases and V 5 bases, and 9 bases lay outside the gene matches. Germline assignment: CDR1 SGHTA and CDR2 FQGTGA. The CDR3: CASSPQGTGGFETQYF. The DNA of the CDR3 is TGTGCCAGCAGCCCACAGGGGACAGGGGGCTTCGAGACCCAGTACTTC.

This clone was picked up one time. The V call is TRBV6-5, the J call TRBJ1-1; D gene uncertain. The germline V gene encodes CDR1 MNHEY and CDR2 SVGAGI. CDR3 length: 13 amino acids. The V gene lost 8 bases and the J gene lost 6 bases, with 16 bases spanning the gap. This CDR3 is CASVTRRGAEAFF. DNA for the CDR3: TGTGCCAGCGTAACCCGGCGGGGAGCTGAAGCTTTCTTT.